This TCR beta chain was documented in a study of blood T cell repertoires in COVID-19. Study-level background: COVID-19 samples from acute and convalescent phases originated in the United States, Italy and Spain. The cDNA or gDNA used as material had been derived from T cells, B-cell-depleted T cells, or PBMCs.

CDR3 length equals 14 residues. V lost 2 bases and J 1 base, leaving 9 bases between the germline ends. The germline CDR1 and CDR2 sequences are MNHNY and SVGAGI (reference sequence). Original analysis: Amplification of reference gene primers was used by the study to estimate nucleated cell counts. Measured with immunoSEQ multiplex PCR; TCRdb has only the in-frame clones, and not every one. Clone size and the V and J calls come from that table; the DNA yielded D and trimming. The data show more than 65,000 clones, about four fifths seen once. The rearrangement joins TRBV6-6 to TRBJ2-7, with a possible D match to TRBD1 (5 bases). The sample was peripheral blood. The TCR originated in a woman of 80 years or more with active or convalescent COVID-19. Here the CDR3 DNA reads TGTGCCAGCAGTTACGATGCAGGGTCCTACGAGCAGTACTTC. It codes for CASSYDAGSYEQYF.